This T cell receptor (beta chain) was retrieved from a study of radiation and T cells in renal cell carcinoma. Turning to the study itself: Nephrectomy followed 15 Gy stereotactic body radiation by 4 weeks.

This clone has just one count. Stated time point: baseline pretreatment blood. Treatment defined: 15 Gy SBRT to primary tumor, nephrectomy 4 weeks later. After SBRT, blood was collected at 2 and 4 weeks, plus baseline. TCRdb's copy holds only in-frame clones and misses some; the assay was immunoSEQ multiplex PCR. Here the sample spans around 140,000 clones, roughly nine tenths being singletons. Germline V gene lookup returns CDR1 SGDLS and CDR2 YYNGEE. The CDR3 has 14 residues. V dropped 0 bases and J dropped 3 bases, with 9 bases sitting between them. This chain joins TRBV9 and TRBJ1-1; D remains ambiguous. The specimen was blood, collected from a patient whose treatment included radiotherapy and nephrectomy. The origin of this receptor is a woman aged 70-85 years with renal cell carcinoma. The CDR3: CASSVVYQDTEAFF. The CDR3 DNA reads TGTGCCAGCAGCGTAGTCTATCAGGACACTGAAGCTTTCTTT. Drawing the rest from reference TRBV9 and TRBJ1-1, the complete variable domain is DSGVTQTPKHLITATGQRVTLRCSPRSGDLSVYWYQQSLDQGLQFLIQYYNGEERAKGNILERFSAQQFPDLHSELNLSSLELGDSALYFCASSVVYQDTEAFFGQGTRLTVV.